Following are 22 T cell receptor beta chains from one sample sequenced in a study of blood T cell repertoires in COVID-19. Some clones are missing from TCRdb's copy, which holds only in-frame ones; the method was immunoSEQ multiplex PCR. This sample has about 63,000 clones, with 75% to 80% found just once. The material sequenced was peripheral blood. Receptors were obtained from a woman aged 80 or over with acute or convalescent COVID-19.

V and J are TRBV7-2 and TRBJ2-2, with 11 bases identical to TRBD2. CDR3 size: 17 residues. From germline, CDR1 is SGHTA and CDR2 FQGNSA. With 5 bases clipped from V and 4 bases from J, the junction kept 9 bases outside the gene matches. CDR3 bases: TGTGCCAGCAGCCGGGATAGCGGGAGGGCTCGCACCGGGGAGCTGTTTTTT. Translation gives CASSRDSGRARTGELFF.

This clone was seen a handful of times. The chain uses TRBV29-1 and TRBJ1-1, with unresolved D. Germline lookup yields CDR1 SQVTM and CDR2 ANQGSEA. V lost 5 bases, J lost 0 bases, and 10 bases lay in between. The CDR3 has 13 amino acids. CDR3 DNA sequence: TGCAGCGTTACCGGACTCTTGAACACTGAAGCTTTCTTT. It translates to CSVTGLLNTEAFF.

This clone has a handful of counts. The gene calls are TRBV24-1 and TRBJ2-3; TRBD2 matches 10 bases. Germline CDR1 is KGHDR and CDR2 is SFDVKD. With V trimmed by 3 bases and J by 3 bases, 5 bases remained unmatched. CDR3 length equals 16 residues. The CDR3, as DNA: TGTGCCACCAGTGATGCACCACTAGCGGGAACAGATACGCAGTATTTT. It yields the protein CATSDAPLAGTDTQYF.

This clone was seen a single time. The chain recombines TRBV4-1 with TRBJ2-3; unclear D gene. Looked up from germline, CDR1 is MGHRA and CDR2 is YSYEKL. The CDR3 has 12 amino acids. V dropped 5 bases and J dropped 8 bases, with 11 bases sitting between them. CDR3 residues: CASSEVSSTQYF. The DNA for the CDR3 is TGCGCCAGCAGCGAGGTATCGTCTACGCAGTATTTT.

This clone was recorded once. The chain's CDR3 is CASSPGLAGETQYF. The CDR3 region has the DNA TGTGCCAGCTCACCGGGACTAGCGGGAGAGACCCAGTACTTC. The V and J genes are TRBV18 and TRBJ2-5, with 12 nucleotides matching TRBD2. The germline V gene has CDR1 KGHSH and CDR2 LQKENI. Germline trimming cut 3 bases from V and 4 bases from J; bases unmatched to any gene: 0. The CDR3 is 14 amino acids.

The CDR3: CASSFAGGYQPQHF. CDR3 nucleotide sequence: TGTGCCAGCAGCTTCGCAGGGGGCTATCAGCCCCAGCATTTT. The chain uses TRBV7-9 and TRBJ1-5; 8 nucleotides agree with TRBD1. The CDR3 contains 14 residues. Unmatched junction bases numbered 3, after V lost 3 bases and J lost 5 bases. The germline CDR1 and CDR2 sequences are SEHNR and FQNEAQ (reference sequence).

V is TRBV7-8 and J is TRBJ1-5, with D possibly being TRBD1 (5 bases). This CDR3 spans 14 amino acids. Trimming shortened V by 1 base and J by 7 bases, and 11 bases separated the two germline ends. CDR1 is SGHVS and CDR2 is FQNEAQ in the germline V gene. The CDR3 region is CASSLGQYGQPQHF. Here the CDR3 DNA reads TGTGCCAGCAGCTTAGGACAGTACGGCCAGCCCCAGCATTTT.

The J gene is TRBJ2-1, the V gene TRBV7-2; D gene ambiguous. The germline gives CDR1 SGHTA, CDR2 FQGNSA. The V and J ends lost 5 bases and 9 bases respectively, with 11 bases between them. The CDR3 is 12 amino acids. The CDR3 loop is CASSQYVAEQFF. CDR3 nucleotides: TGTGCCAGCAGCCAATATGTAGCTGAGCAGTTCTTC.

The CDR3 protein is CASSLGLLSSYNEQFF. CDR3 bases: TGCGCCAGCAGCTTGGGACTCCTCTCCTCCTACAATGAGCAGTTCTTC. This chain links TRBV5-1 with TRBJ2-1; D remains unclear. V was shortened by 0 bases and J by 0 bases, with 10 bases between the two germline ends. In germline, CDR1 is SGHRS, CDR2 YFSETQ. The CDR3 is made up of 16 amino acids.

V and J are TRBV6-5 and TRBJ1-1; a weak D match, TRBD1 (6 bases). V was shortened by 2 bases and J by 4 bases, with 17 bases between the two germline ends. In germline, CDR1 is MNHEY, CDR2 SVGAGI. This CDR3 is built from 16 residues. The CDR3 sequence: CASSYVGGRGGTEAFF. In DNA form, the CDR3 reads TGTGCCAGCAGTTACGTCGGGGGGCGCGGTGGCACTGAAGCTTTCTTT.

This chain joins TRBV6-5 and TRBJ2-1; the match to TRBD2 covers 8 bases. V lost 4 bases to trimming and J lost 2 bases; unmatched junction nucleotides: 7. Germline lookup yields CDR1 MNHEY and CDR2 SVGAGI. CDR3 length: 16 amino acids. The CDR3, as DNA: TGTGCCAGCAGTTCCAGAGCGGGAGAGGCCTACAATGAGCAGTTCTTC. This gives the protein CASSSRAGEAYNEQFF.

The chain employs TRBV30 and TRBJ2-1; the D is unclear. V dropped 8 bases and J dropped 0 bases, with 8 bases sitting between them. This CDR3 spans 12 amino acids. Germline V gene sequence: CDR1 GTSNPN, CDR2 SVGIG (reference sequence). Here the CDR3 reads CAGPGSYNEQFF. The DNA for the CDR3 is TGTGCCGGCCCGGGCTCCTACAATGAGCAGTTCTTC.

The V call is TRBV2, the J call TRBJ1-2; a weak D match, TRBD1 (6 bases). The length of the CDR3 is 15 residues. CDR1 SNHLY and CDR2 FYNNEI come from the germline V gene. V shed 6 bases and J shed 4 bases, with 18 bases lying between them. The CDR3 here is CASRYTGTRIYGYTF. CDR3 in DNA: TGTGCCAGCAGGTACACAGGGACCAGAATCTATGGCTACACCTTC. Using reference TRBV2 and TRBJ1-2 for the parts outside the CDR3, the full variable domain is EPEVTQTPSHQVTQMGQEVILRCVPISNHLYFYWYRQILGQKVEFLVSFYNNEISEKSEIFDDQFSVERPDGSNFTLKIRSTKLEDSAMYFCASRYTGTRIYGYTFGSGTRLTVV.

The CDR3 sequence: CASSPTQSPSGNTIYF. CDR3 coding DNA: TGTGCCAGCTCACCTACCCAGTCTCCCTCTGGAAACACCATATATTTT. V is TRBV18 and J is TRBJ1-3; D unresolved. Deletions cut 3 bases from V and 0 bases from J, with 12 bases between. Germline lookup yields CDR1 KGHSH and CDR2 LQKENI. The CDR3 sequence is 16 residues long.

This chain joins TRBV9 and TRBJ2-3, with 15 bases matching TRBD2. The CDR3 has 17 residues. The J segment lost 6 bases and the V segment lost 4 bases, leaving 9 bases of the junction unmatched. The germline V gene encodes CDR1 SGDLS and CDR2 YYNGEE. CDR3 sequence reads: CASSRGLAGGPGDTQYF. The CDR3 coding sequence is TGTGCCAGCAGCCGAGGACTAGCGGGAGGGCCTGGCGATACGCAGTATTTT.

This clone has only a few counts. For the CDR3, the DNA is TGTGCCAGCAGCAAAGGAAGAAGGACAGCCACACATCAGCCCCAGCATTTT. It specifies CASSKGRRTATHQPQHF. The chain is built from TRBV21-1 and TRBJ1-5; the table's TRBD1 call for D was not verified on the DNA. TRBV21-1 is labeled a pseudogene. The CDR3 is made up of 17 amino acids.

The sample holds a few counts of this clone. This sequence joins TRBV5-1 and TRBJ2-1; 9 bases agree with TRBD1. This CDR3 region has 16 residues. The J segment lost 1 base and the V segment lost 3 bases, leaving 5 bases of the junction unmatched. In germline, CDR1 is SGHRS, CDR2 YFSETQ. DNA for the CDR3: TGCGCCAGCAGCTCCGCCGGGACAGGGTCCTACAATGAGCAGTTCTTC. Translation: CASSSAGTGSYNEQFF.

The chain uses TRBV28 and TRBJ1-1, with TRBD1 matching 9 bases. Germline CDR1 is MDHEN and CDR2 is SYDVKM. The CDR3 consists of 16 residues. Trimming cost V 10 bases and J 1 base; bases outside gene matches: 13. This chain's CDR3 is CATYGGTGTWNTEAFF. The CDR3 coding sequence is TGTGCCACCTATGGCGGGACAGGGACCTGGAACACTGAAGCTTTCTTT.

The V and J genes are TRBV30 and TRBJ2-7; 12 bases are a match to TRBD2. V lost 3 bases and J lost 6; bases outside the gene matches: 12. This CDR3 has 16 amino acids. Germline CDR1 reads GTSNPN; CDR2 reads SVGIG (reference sequence). The CDR3 is CAWRLAGGPGPREQYF. The CDR3 nucleotides are TGTGCCTGGAGGCTAGCGGGAGGGCCCGGCCCCCGCGAGCAGTACTTC. Together with reference TRBV30 and TRBJ2-7, the CDR3 gives the full variable domain: SQTIHQWPATLVQPVGSPLSLECTVEGTSNPNLYWYRQAAGRGLQLLFYSVGIGQISSEVPQNLSASRPQDRQFILSSKKLLLSDSGFYLCAWRLAGGPGPREQYFGPGTRLTVT.

The V and J genes are TRBV7-3 and TRBJ1-1; D uncertain. V was shortened by 5 bases and J by 3 bases, with 10 bases between the two germline ends. Looked up from germline, CDR1 is SGHTA and CDR2 is FQGTGA. The CDR3 extends over 13 amino acids. The CDR3 reads CASSDDSDTEAFF. Here the CDR3 DNA reads TGTGCCAGCAGCGACGACTCGGACACTGAAGCTTTCTTT.

This clone occurred many times. The V gene is TRBV5-1, the J gene TRBJ2-2; a weak D match, TRBD2 (5 bases). CDR1 is SGHRS, CDR2 YFSETQ, per germline. The CDR3 has 16 residues. V was pared by 10 bases and J by 4 bases, with 23 bases between. CDR3 DNA sequence: TGCGCCTGCTGCTTGGTGCGGGCCCCCCGCACCGGGGAGCTGTTTTTT. This gives the protein CACCLVRAPRTGELFF.

V usage is TRBV11-3 and J usage is TRBJ2-4; 13 bases line up with TRBD2. The germline CDR1 and CDR2 sequences are SGHNT and YENEEA. CDR3 length: 17 residues. V shed 2 bases and J 8 bases; nucleotides not matched to a gene: 9. In DNA, the CDR3 is TGTGCCAGCAGCTTAAATCGGACTAGCGGGAGAGGATACATTCAGTACTTC. Its translation: CASSLNRTSGRGYIQYF.